This T cell receptor beta chain was sequenced during a study of cytomegalovirus exposure and HLA in healthy donors. Findings of the study overall: Listed as cytomegalovirus-associated were 150 to 200 TCR beta chains.

Separate from the approximately 670-subject first cohort was the approximately 120-subject validation cohort, to which the donors belonged. As concerns this clone: Antigen: not known.

Repertoires were generated with immunoSEQ multiplex PCR, while TCRdb's copy carries only in-frame clones and drops some. The sample lists under 85,000 clones; roughly 95% were seen once. The V end lost 4 bases, the J end lost 4 bases, and 10 bases lay between the germline ends. CDR3 length equals 13 residues. Per the germline V gene, CDR1 is KGHSH and CDR2 is LQKENI. The rearrangement joins TRBV18 to TRBJ1-1, with a possible D match to TRBD1 (5 bases). Source material: PBMCs. The TCR sequence derives from a young woman in good health and CMV-seropositive. Here the CDR3 DNA reads TGTGCCAGCTCACAGGGGTGGGGCACTGAAGCTTTCTTT. Amino acids: CASSQGWGTEAFF.